This TCR beta chain is drawn from a study of cytomegalovirus exposure and HLA in healthy donors. General study findings and limits: According to the study, 160 or so TCR beta chains were cytomegalovirus-associated. According to reports, the classifier identified cytomegalovirus status with high specificity and sensitivity.

With respect to this clone: The antigen remains undetermined.

The PCR was carried out with 60 Vbeta primers and 13 Jbeta primers. The protocol was immunoSEQ multiplex PCR, while the TCRdb copy is restricted to in-frame clones and leaves out a portion. The sample lists about 110,000 clones, around 80% occurring once. The CDR3 length is 16 residues. Germline CDR1 and CDR2: WNHNN and SYGVQD (reference sequence). Losses at the gene ends were 0 bases for V and 5 bases for J; bases not matched to a gene: 7. This sequence originates from a young man in good health and CMV-seropositive. The sample taken for sequencing was PBMCs. V and J are TRBV10-1 and TRBJ2-1; TRBD2 aligns across 7 bases. The CDR3 here is CASSESTGGWHNEQFF. The CDR3 DNA reads as TGCGCCAGCAGTGAGTCGACGGGGGGTTGGCACAATGAGCAGTTCTTC.